This TCR beta chain was identified in a study of blood T cell repertoires in COVID-19. This clone has only one observation. Produced via immunoSEQ multiplex PCR; TCRdb's table is partial and in-frame only. This table holds about 170,000 clones, more than 80% found once. V gave up 5 bases and J gave up 4 bases, with 12 bases separating them. The CDR3 runs to 14 residues. Germline CDR1 and CDR2: SGHTA and FQGNSA. The sequenced sample was PBMCs or T cells enriched from blood (not recorded which). The sequence came from a man in his forties or fifties who had recovered from COVID-19. The gene calls are TRBV7-2 and TRBJ1-3, with D possibly being TRBD1 (5 bases). This CDR3 reads CASSPRDPGNTIYF. DNA of the CDR3: TGTGCCAGCAGCCCCAGGGATCCCGGAAACACCATATATTTT. The full variable domain, completed using reference TRBV7-2 and TRBJ1-3, is GAGVSQSPSNKVTEKGKDVELRCDPISGHTALYWYRQSLGQGLEFLIYFQGNSAPDKSGLPSDRFSAERTGGSVSTLTIQRTQQEDSAVYLCASSPRDPGNTIYFGEGSWLTVV.